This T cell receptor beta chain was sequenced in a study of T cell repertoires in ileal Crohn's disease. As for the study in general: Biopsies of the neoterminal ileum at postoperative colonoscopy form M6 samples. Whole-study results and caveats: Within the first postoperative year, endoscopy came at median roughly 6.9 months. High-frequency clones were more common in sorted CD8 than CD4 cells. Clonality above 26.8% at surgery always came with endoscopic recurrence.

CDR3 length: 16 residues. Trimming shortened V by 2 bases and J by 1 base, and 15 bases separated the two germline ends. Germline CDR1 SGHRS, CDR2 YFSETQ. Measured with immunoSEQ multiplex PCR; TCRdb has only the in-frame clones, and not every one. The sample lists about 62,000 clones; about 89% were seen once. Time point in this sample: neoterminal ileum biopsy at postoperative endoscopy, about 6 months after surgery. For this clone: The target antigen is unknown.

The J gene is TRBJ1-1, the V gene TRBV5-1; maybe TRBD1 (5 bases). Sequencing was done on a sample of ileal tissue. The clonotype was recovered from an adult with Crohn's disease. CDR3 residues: CASSFLGQRTNTEAFF. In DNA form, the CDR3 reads TGCGCCAGCAGCTTTTTGGGGCAGAGGACGAACACTGAAGCTTTCTTT.